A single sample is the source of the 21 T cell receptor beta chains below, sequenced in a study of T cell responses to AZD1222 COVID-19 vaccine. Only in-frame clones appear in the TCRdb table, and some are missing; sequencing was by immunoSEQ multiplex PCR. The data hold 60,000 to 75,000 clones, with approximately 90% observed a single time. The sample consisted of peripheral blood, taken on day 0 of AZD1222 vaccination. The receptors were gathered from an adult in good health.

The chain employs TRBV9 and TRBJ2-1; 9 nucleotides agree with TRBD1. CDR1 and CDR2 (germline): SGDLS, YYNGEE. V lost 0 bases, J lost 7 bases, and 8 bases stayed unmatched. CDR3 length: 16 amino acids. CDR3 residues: CASSVGGTGSYNEQFF. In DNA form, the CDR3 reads TGTGCCAGCAGCGTAGGTGGGACAGGGAGTTATAATGAGCAGTTCTTC.

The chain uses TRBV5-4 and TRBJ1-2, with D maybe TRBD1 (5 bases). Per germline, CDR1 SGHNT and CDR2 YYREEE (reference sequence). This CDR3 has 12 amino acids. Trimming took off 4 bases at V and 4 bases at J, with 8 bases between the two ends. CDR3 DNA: TGTGCCAGCAGCGAAGACAGCTATGGCTACACCTTC. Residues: CASSEDSYGYTF.

The CDR3 loop is CASSIQGSNQPQHF. The CDR3 coding sequence is TGTGCCAGTAGTATTCAGGGATCCAATCAGCCCCAGCATTTT. This chain joins TRBV19 and TRBJ1-5, with a tentative D call TRBD1 (5 bases). This CDR3 region has 14 residues. Trimming removed 3 bases from V and 3 bases from J, with 9 bases in between. Germline CDR1 LNHDA, CDR2 SQIVND (reference sequence).

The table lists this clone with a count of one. The CDR3 region has the DNA TGTGCCAGCAGTCGGGACATTTCCTACACTGAAGCTTTCTTT. Amino acid sequence: CASSRDISYTEAFF. The chain carries TRBV28 and TRBJ1-1; D perhaps matches TRBD1 (6 bases). Trimming removed 5 bases at V and 3 bases at J, with 13 bases between. The germline gives CDR1 MDHEN, CDR2 SYDVKM. The CDR3 sequence is 14 residues long.

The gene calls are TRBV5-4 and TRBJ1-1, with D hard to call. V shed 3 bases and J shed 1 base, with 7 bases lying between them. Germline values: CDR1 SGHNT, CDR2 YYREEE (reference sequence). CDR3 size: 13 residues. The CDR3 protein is CASSSNTNTEAFF. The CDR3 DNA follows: TGTGCCAGCAGCTCAAATACGAACACTGAAGCTTTCTTT.

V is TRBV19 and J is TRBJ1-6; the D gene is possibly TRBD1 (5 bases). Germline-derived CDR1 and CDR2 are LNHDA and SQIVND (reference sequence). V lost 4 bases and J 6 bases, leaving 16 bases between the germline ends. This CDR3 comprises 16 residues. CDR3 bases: TGTGCCAGTAGTAAGGTTGCGGGGGAAGGTAATTCACCCCTCCACTTT. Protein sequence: CASSKVAGEGNSPLHF.

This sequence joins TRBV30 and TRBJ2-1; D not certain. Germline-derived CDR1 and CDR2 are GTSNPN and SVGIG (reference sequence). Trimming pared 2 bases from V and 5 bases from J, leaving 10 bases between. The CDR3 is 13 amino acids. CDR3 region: CAWSRSVDNEQFF. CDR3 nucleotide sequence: TGTGCCTGGAGTCGCTCAGTGGACAATGAGCAGTTCTTC.

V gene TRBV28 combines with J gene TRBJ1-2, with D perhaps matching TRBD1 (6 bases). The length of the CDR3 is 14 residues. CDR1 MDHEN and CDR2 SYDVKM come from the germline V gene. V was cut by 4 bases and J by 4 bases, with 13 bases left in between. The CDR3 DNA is TGTGCCAGCAGTTCAGGCCAGGGGACCTATGGCTACACCTTC. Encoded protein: CASSSGQGTYGYTF.

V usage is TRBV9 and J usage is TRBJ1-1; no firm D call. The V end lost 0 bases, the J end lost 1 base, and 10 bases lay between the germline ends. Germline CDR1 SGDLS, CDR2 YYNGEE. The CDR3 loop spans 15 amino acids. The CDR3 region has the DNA TGTGCCAGCAGCGTAGGGGTCCTGAGGAACACTGAAGCTTTCTTT. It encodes CASSVGVLRNTEAFF.

The CDR3 protein is CASRIGLGGATDTQYF. The DNA of the CDR3 is TGTGCCAGCAGGATTGGATTAGGAGGGGCCACAGATACGCAGTATTTT. V and J are TRBV2 and TRBJ2-3, with D perhaps matching TRBD2 (6 bases). V was shortened by 6 bases and J by 2 bases, with 18 bases between the two germline ends. Germline assignment: CDR1 SNHLY and CDR2 FYNNEI. CDR3 size: 16 residues.

CDR3 coding DNA: TGTGCCACTTCGGACAGGGGGCGAGCCGGGGAGCTGTTTTTT. Translation: CATSDRGRAGELFF. The chain combines TRBV19 with TRBJ2-2; 11 positions match TRBD1. V shed 10 bases and J 6 bases; nucleotides not matched to a gene: 7. Germline loops: CDR1 LNHDA, CDR2 SQIVND (reference sequence). The CDR3 loop spans 14 amino acids.

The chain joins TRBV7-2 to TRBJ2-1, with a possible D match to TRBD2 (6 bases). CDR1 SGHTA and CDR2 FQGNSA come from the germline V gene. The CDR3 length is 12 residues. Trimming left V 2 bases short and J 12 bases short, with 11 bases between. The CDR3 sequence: CASSLPPTRQFF. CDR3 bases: TGTGCCAGCAGCTTACCCCCGACTAGGCAGTTCTTC.

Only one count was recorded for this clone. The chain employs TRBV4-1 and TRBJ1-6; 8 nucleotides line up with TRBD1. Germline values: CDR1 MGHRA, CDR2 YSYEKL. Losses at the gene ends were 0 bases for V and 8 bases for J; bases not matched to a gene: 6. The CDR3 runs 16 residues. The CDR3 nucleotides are TGCGCCAGCAGCCAAGAGGAGGGGACAGGTCATTCACCCCTCCACTTT. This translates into CASSQEEGTGHSPLHF.

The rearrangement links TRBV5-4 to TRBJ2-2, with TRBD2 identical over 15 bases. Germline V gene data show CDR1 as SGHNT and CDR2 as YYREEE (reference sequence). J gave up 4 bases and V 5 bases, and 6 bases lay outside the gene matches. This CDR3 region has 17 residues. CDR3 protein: CASSSGLAGGGTGELFF. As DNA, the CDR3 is TGTGCCAGCAGTTCGGGACTAGCGGGGGGCGGCACCGGGGAGCTGTTTTTT.

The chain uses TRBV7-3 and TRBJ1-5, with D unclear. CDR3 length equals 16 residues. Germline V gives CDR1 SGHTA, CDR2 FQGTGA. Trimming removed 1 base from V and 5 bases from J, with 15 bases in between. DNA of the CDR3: TGTGCCAGCAGCTTAAAGAGCCGGCGGAGGGATCAGCCCCAGCATTTT. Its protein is CASSLKSRRRDQPQHF. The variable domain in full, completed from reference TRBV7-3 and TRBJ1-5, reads GAGVSQTPSNKVTEKGKYVELRCDPISGHTALYWYRQSLGQGPEFLIYFQGTGAADDSGLPNDRFFAVRPEGSVSTLKIQRTERGDSAVYLCASSLKSRRRDQPQHFGDGTRLSIL.

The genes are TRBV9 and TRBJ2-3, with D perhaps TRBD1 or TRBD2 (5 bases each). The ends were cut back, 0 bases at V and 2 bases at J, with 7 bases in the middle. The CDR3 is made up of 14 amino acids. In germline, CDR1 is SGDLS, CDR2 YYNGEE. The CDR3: CASSVGGYTDTQYF. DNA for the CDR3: TGTGCCAGCAGCGTAGGGGGGTACACAGATACGCAGTATTTT. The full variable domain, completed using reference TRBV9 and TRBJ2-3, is DSGVTQTPKHLITATGQRVTLRCSPRSGDLSVYWYQQSLDQGLQFLIQYYNGEERAKGNILERFSAQQFPDLHSELNLSSLELGDSALYFCASSVGGYTDTQYFGPGTRLTVL.

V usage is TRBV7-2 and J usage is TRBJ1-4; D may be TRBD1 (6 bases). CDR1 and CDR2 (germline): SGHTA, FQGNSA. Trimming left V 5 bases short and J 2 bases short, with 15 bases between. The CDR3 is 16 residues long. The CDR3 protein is CASSIRGPTTNEKLFF. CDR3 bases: TGTGCCAGCAGCATTCGGGGGCCGACGACTAATGAAAAACTGTTTTTT.

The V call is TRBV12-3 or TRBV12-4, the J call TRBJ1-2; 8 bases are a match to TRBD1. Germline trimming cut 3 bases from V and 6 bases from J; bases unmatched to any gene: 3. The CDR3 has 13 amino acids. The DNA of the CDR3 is TGTGCCAGCAGTTTTTGGGGACAGGATGGCTACACCTTC. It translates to CASSFWGQDGYTF.

The CDR3 here is CASSLSGDYGYTF. The DNA for the CDR3 is TGTGCCAGCAGTTTATCGGGGGACTATGGCTACACCTTC. This chain joins TRBV12-3 or TRBV12-4 and TRBJ1-2; a weak D match, TRBD1 (5 bases). V was trimmed by 2 bases and J by 3 bases, leaving 7 bases between them. The CDR3 is 13 residues long.

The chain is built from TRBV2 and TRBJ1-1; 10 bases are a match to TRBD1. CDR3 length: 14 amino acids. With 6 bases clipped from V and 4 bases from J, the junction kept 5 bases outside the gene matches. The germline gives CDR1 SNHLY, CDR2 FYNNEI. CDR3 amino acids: CASSDRGRSTEAFF. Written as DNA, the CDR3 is TGTGCCAGCAGCGACAGGGGGCGAAGCACTGAAGCTTTCTTT.

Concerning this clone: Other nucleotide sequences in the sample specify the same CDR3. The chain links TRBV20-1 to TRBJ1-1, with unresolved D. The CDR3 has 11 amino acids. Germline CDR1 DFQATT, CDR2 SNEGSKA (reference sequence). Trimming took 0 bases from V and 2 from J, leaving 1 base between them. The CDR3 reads CSARENTEAFF. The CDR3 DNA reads TGCAGTGCTAGAGAAAACACTGAAGCTTTCTTT.